Listed below are T cell receptor beta chains from one sample, sequenced in a study of early T cells in non-severe SARS-CoV-2 infection. TCRdb re-derived calls from the 5' RACE reads in MiXCR, one entry per CDR3 protein. The table lists tens of thousands of distinct CDR3 sequences, 13% of them singletons. The sequenced sample was whole blood, obtained at baseline. The receptors were sampled from an adult who was a healthcare worker with PCR-confirmed SARS-CoV-2 infection or an uninfected control (not recorded which). The CDR3 runs from the conserved cysteine through the conserved F or W. Fields, in order: CDR3 length, clone size, D gene, V gene, J gene, CDR3 protein, CDR3 DNA. A D gene is named only where the DNA matches it firmly. Clone size is stated in some rows and not others, as once, few, many or a class when expanded.

>15|-|-|TRBV7-7|TRBJ1-1
CASSLVQKMNTEAFF
TGTGCTAGCAGCTTAGTTCAGAAAATGAACACTGAAGCTTTCTTT
>15|few|TRBD2|TRBV7-3|TRBJ2-3
CASSLTAAGGDTQYF
TGTGCCAGCAGCTTAACGGCAGCGGGAGGGGATACGCAGTATTTT
>11|few|-|TRBV7-9|TRBJ2-7
CASSIGEEQYF
TGTGCCAGCAGCATAGGAGAGGAGCAGTACTTC
>16|many|TRBD1|TRBV12-3/TRBV12-4|TRBJ1-3
CASNHGTGVSGNTIYF
TGTGCCAGCAACCACGGGACAGGGGTCTCTGGAAACACCATATATTTT
>14|many|-|TRBV30|TRBJ2-7
CAWSVMPGAYEQYF
TGTGCCTGGAGTGTAATGCCCGGGGCCTACGAGCAGTACTTC
>14|-|-|TRBV29-1|TRBJ2-3
CSVVIGIRTDTQYF
TGCAGCGTTGTAATCGGGATCCGCACAGATACGCAGTATTTT
>12|many|TRBD1|TRBV7-8|TRBJ2-1
CASSSDRVDKFF
TGTGCCAGCAGCTCCGACAGGGTGGATAAGTTCTTC
>15|few|TRBD2|TRBV4-3|TRBJ2-7
CASSRRTSGIYEQYF
TGCGCCAGCAGCCGTAGGACTAGCGGGATCTACGAGCAGTACTTC
>15|-|-|TRBV5-1|TRBJ2-5
CASSRSGPRRETQYF
TGCGCCAGCAGCCGAAGCGGGCCCCGGCGGGAGACCCAGTACTTC
>16|few|TRBD2|TRBV20-1|TRBJ2-3
CSAGVRRGGGTDTQYF
TGCAGTGCTGGGGTCCGGCGGGGGGGTGGCACAGATACGCAGTATTTT
>16|many|TRBD1|TRBV7-6|TRBJ2-1
CASSRQPGGSYNEQFF
TGTGCCAGCAGCCGCCAACCAGGGGGATCCTACAATGAGCAGTTCTTC
>14|many|-|TRBV12-3/TRBV12-4|TRBJ1-4
CASSLGASEGKLFF
TGTGCCAGCAGTCTTGGGGCATCGGAAGGAAAACTGTTTTTT
>13|-|-|TRBV5-6|TRBJ2-5
CASSLLTVETQYF
TGTGCCAGCAGCTTACTTACTGTAGAGACCCAGTACTTC
>15|-|-|TRBV4-2|TRBJ2-3
CASSQELFTADTQYF
TGTGCCAGCAGCCAAGAACTGTTTACGGCAGATACGCAGTATTTT
>15|few|-|TRBV30|TRBJ2-7
CAWSVEGNNLYEQYF
TGTGCCTGGAGTGTAGAAGGTAATAATCTCTACGAGCAGTACTTC
>11|few|-|TRBV25-1|TRBJ2-7
CGGGVSYEQYF
TGTGGCGGCGGAGTCTCCTACGAGCAGTACTTC
>17|few|TRBD1|TRBV20-1|TRBJ2-7
CSATGTGERLAPYEQYF
TGCAGTGCTACCGGGACAGGGGAGCGACTAGCGCCGTACGAGCAGTACTTC
>15|many|-|TRBV9|TRBJ1-3
CASSDSGSSGNTIYF
TGTGCCAGCAGCGACTCGGGCTCCTCTGGAAACACCATATATTTT
>17|many|TRBD1|TRBV11-2|TRBJ2-1
CASSLEARDRGRDEQFF
TGTGCCAGCAGCTTAGAGGCCCGGGACAGGGGTAGAGATGAGCAGTTCTTC
>13|-|-|TRBV7-9|TRBJ1-5
CASSLTGSQPQHF
TGTGCCAGCAGCTTAACGGGGAGCCAGCCCCAGCATTTT
>16|few|-|TRBV4-1|TRBJ2-1
CASSQDMAGADNEQFF
TGCGCCAGCAGCCAAGATATGGCGGGGGCCGACAATGAGCAGTTCTTC
>13|few|TRBD1|TRBV20-1|TRBJ1-6
CSAGGTGHSPLHF
TGCAGTGCTGGCGGGACAGGTCATTCACCCCTCCACTTT
>12|few|-|TRBV6-2/TRBV6-3|TRBJ2-2
CASSLFVGELFF
TGTGCCAGCAGCCTCTTTGTAGGGGAGCTGTTTTTT
>13|few|-|TRBV7-2|TRBJ1-5
CASSRSSNQPQHF
TGTGCCAGCAGCCGGAGTAGCAATCAGCCCCAGCATTTT
>16|-|-|TRBV30|TRBJ2-7
CAWSVPGTRGTYEQYF
TGTGCCTGGAGCGTACCCGGGACCCGGGGGACCTACGAGCAGTACTTC
>14|-|-|TRBV6-6|TRBJ1-3
CASSWGSSGNTIYF
TGTGCCAGCAGTTGGGGAAGCTCTGGAAACACCATATATTTT
>15|many|-|TRBV2|TRBJ1-5
CASRQGGVSNQPQHF
TGTGCCAGCAGGCAGGGAGGGGTTAGTAATCAGCCCCAGCATTTT
>14|many|TRBD1|TRBV24-1|TRBJ2-7
CATSDPDRPYEQYF
TGTGCCACCAGTGACCCGGACAGGCCCTACGAGCAGTACTTC
>13|-|-|TRBV6-6|TRBJ2-7
CASSRDTPYEQYF
TGTGCCAGCAGTCGGGACACCCCCTACGAGCAGTACTTC
>12|few|-|TRBV5-1|TRBJ2-5
CASKTSQETQYF
TGCGCCAGCAAGACTTCACAAGAGACCCAGTACTTC
>17|-|TRBD1|TRBV7-3|TRBJ2-7
CASSLLPLRQGPAEQYF
TGTGCCAGCAGCCTCCTACCCCTTAGACAGGGGCCGGCCGAGCAGTACTTC
>16|-|-|TRBV7-9|TRBJ2-1
CASSLGDRTFYNEQFF
TGTGCCAGCAGCTTAGGGGATAGGACCTTCTACAATGAGCAGTTCTTC
>14|-|TRBD2|TRBV20-1|TRBJ2-1
CSATRLAAYNEQFF
TGCAGTGCTACTCGACTAGCGGCTTACAATGAGCAGTTCTTC
>17|many|-|TRBV4-1|TRBJ2-7
CASRQMVAGTYPYEQYF
TGCGCCAGCAGACAGATGGTGGCCGGGACCTATCCGTACGAGCAGTACTTC
>16|-|-|TRBV11-2|TRBJ1-4
CASSLDPRGRDEKLFF
TGTGCCAGCAGCTTAGATCCGAGGGGACGAGACGAAAAACTGTTTTTT
>12|-|-|TRBV18|TRBJ2-7
CASSPPGDEQYF
TGTGCCAGCTCACCACCGGGGGACGAGCAGTACTTC
>16|few|TRBD2|TRBV11-2|TRBJ2-1
CASSRGGLAEYNEQFF
TGTGCCAGCAGCCGGGGGGGACTAGCGGAATACAATGAGCAGTTCTTC
>16|many|TRBD1|TRBV6-1|TRBJ2-4
CASSEWTGGGKNIQYF
TGTGCCAGCAGTGAATGGACAGGGGGCGGGAAAAACATTCAGTACTTC
>15|few|TRBD1|TRBV5-6|TRBJ1-5
CASSYTTGGNQPQHF
TGTGCCAGCAGCTATACTACAGGGGGCAATCAGCCCCAGCATTTT